This is a list of T cell receptor beta chains from one sample in a study of post-analysis software for immune sequencing data. MiXCR was run by TCRdb on the PCR reads, yielding one entry per CDR3 protein. Seen here are about 540,000 distinct CDR3 sequences, roughly 34% observed once, and the top ten hold approximately 5.4%. Material for sequencing was blood. The receptors were gathered from a girl aged 2-17 years with multiple sclerosis. Each CDR3 is given with its conserved first and last residue. D genes are given only for firm matches. Where a row states a size, it is once, few, many or the class of an expanded clone; other rows omit it.

cdr3_aa,cdr3_nt,clone_size,v_call,j_call,d_call
CASSLPLAHEQYF,TGTGCCAGCAGCCTTCCCCTAGCTCACGAGCAGTACTTC,-,TRBV5-5,TRBJ2-7,-
CASSYSRDSYNSPLHF,TGTGCCAGCAGTTACTCCCGGGACTCCTATAATTCACCCCTCCACTTT,-,TRBV6-5,TRBJ1-6,-
CASSLEGMQETQYF,TGTGCCAGCAGCTTGGAAGGGATGCAAGAGACCCAGTACTTC,-,TRBV5-5,TRBJ2-5,-
CASSLQGASSTEAFF,TGCGCCAGCAGCTTGCAGGGGGCTTCGAGCACTGAAGCTTTCTTT,few,TRBV5-1,TRBJ1-1,TRBD1
CASQPSGRSYEQYF,TGTGCCAGCCAACCATCGGGTCGGAGTTACGAGCAGTACTTC,many,TRBV7-9,TRBJ2-7,-
CSVESPETQYF,TGCAGCGTTGAGAGCCCGGAGACCCAGTACTTC,many,TRBV29-1,TRBJ2-5,-
CSARDRDRGAYEQYF,TGCAGTGCTAGGGACCGGGACAGGGGAGCCTACGAGCAGTACTTC,-,TRBV20-1,TRBJ2-7,TRBD1
CASSYQGQETDTQYF,TGTGCCAGCAGTTACCAGGGACAGGAGACAGATACGCAGTATTTT,few,TRBV6-5,TRBJ2-3,TRBD1
CASRESDRDREQFF,TGCGCCAGCAGGGAGTCGGATCGGGACCGTGAGCAGTTCTTC,-,TRBV10-2,TRBJ2-1,-
CASSLAGGRTGELFF,TGTGCCAGCAGCTTAGCAGGGGGTCGGACCGGGGAGCTGTTTTTT,few,TRBV7-8,TRBJ2-2,-
CASSSISKNTEAFF,TGTGCCAGCAGTTCGATCTCAAAGAACACTGAAGCTTTCTTT,-,TRBV28,TRBJ1-1,-
CSASTSGSGANVLTF,-,-,TRBV20-1,TRBJ2-6,-
CAWSVGGSHTGELFF,TGTGCCTGGAGTGTGGGAGGGAGTCACACCGGGGAGCTGTTTTTT,-,TRBV30,TRBJ2-2,TRBD2
CSAREEGAVYGYTF,TGCAGTGCTAGAGAGGAGGGGGCAGTTTATGGCTACACCTTC,few,TRBV20-1,TRBJ1-2,TRBD1
CASSLLSGGDTDTQYF,TGTGCCAGCAGTTTACTAAGCGGGGGAGACACAGATACGCAGTATTTT,-,TRBV12-3/TRBV12-4,TRBJ2-3,TRBD2
CASSEKGWADTQYF,TGTGCCAGCAGTGAAAAGGGTTGGGCAGATACGCAGTATTTT,-,TRBV2,TRBJ2-3,-
CSVARGRIAEAFF,TGCAGCGTTGCCAGGGGGCGCATCGCTGAAGCTTTCTTT,-,TRBV29-1,TRBJ1-1,TRBD1
CASSPSNDRAGKNIQYF,TGTGCCAGCAGCCCGTCAAACGACAGGGCCGGCAAAAACATTCAGTACTTC,-,TRBV5-5,TRBJ2-4,TRBD1
CATSDSRARGAFF,TGTGCCACCAGTGATAGTCGGGCCCGAGGAGCTTTCTTT,-,TRBV24-1,TRBJ1-1,-
CSARDERGLAKNIQYF,TGCAGTGCTAGAGATGAACGCGGTCTAGCCAAAAACATTCAGTACTTC,-,TRBV20-1,TRBJ2-4,-
CSARISPGLPNSAEQYF,TGCAGTGCCCGAATTTCCCCGGGACTCCCAAACTCGGCCGAGCAGTACTTC,-,TRBV20-1,TRBJ2-7,-
CASSPPWGDPDTQYF,TGTGCCAGCAGCCCCCCCTGGGGGGATCCAGATACGCAGTATTTT,-,TRBV3-1,TRBJ2-3,-
CASSQQEGDYGYTF,TGTGCCAGCAGCCAGCAAGAGGGAGACTATGGCTACACCTTC,-,TRBV4-2,TRBJ1-2,-
CASRTTGASYGYTF,TGTGCCAGCAGGACTACAGGGGCCTCCTATGGCTACACCTTC,-,TRBV12-3/TRBV12-4,TRBJ1-2,TRBD1
CAGSETSGGFPSYNEQFF,TGCGCCGGCAGCGAGACTAGCGGGGGGTTTCCCTCCTACAATGAGCAGTTCTTC,-,TRBV4-1,TRBJ2-1,TRBD2
CASKRGADTQYF,TGTGCCAGCAAAAGGGGGGCAGATACGCAGTATTTT,-,TRBV2,TRBJ2-3,-
CASSSPGQGAGTGELFF,TGTGCCAGCAGTTCACCGGGACAGGGGGCGGGCACCGGGGAGCTGTTTTTT,many,TRBV2,TRBJ2-2,TRBD1
CASIGETQYF,TGTGCCAGCATTGGGGAGACCCAGTACTTC,-,TRBV6-5,TRBJ2-5,-
CASSQVTGAGTGELFF,TGTGCCAGCAGCCAAGTTACAGGGGCTGGCACCGGGGAGCTGTTTTTT,-,TRBV3-1,TRBJ2-2,TRBD1